This entry describes one TCR beta chain. These data belong to a study of shared clonotypes between healthy human individuals. Study as a whole: A couple of women and a few men aged 18 to 49 served as donors.

The healthy adult donors were HIV-negative and reported no recent acute infections or vaccinations. The length of the CDR3 is 14 residues. Germline CDR1 SGHRS, CDR2 YFSETQ. V lost 0 bases and J 6 bases, leaving 13 bases between the germline ends. The authors' processing: Filtering differed because ImmunoSEQ produced junction-only sequences that carried no quality scores. The assay was immunoSEQ multiplex PCR, and TCRdb's table has in-frame clones only and misses some. V, J and clone size derive from that table, while D and trimming were established from the DNA sequence. The table lists some 2,500,000 clones, 80% to 95% of them singletons, with 0.37% in the top ten.

This TCR derives from a man between 18 and 35 years old in good health. Some clones in this sample may be carry-over from other donors' samples. V usage is TRBV5-1 and J usage is TRBJ2-7, with TRBD1 as a possible D gene (6 bases). Sequencing was carried out using naive CD4+ T cells from PBMCs. Subset in this sample: CD45RA+ positively selected. CDR3 nucleotides: TGCGCCAGCAGCTTGGGGGACATGGAAGCCGAGCAGTACTTC. Translated: CASSLGDMEAEQYF.